This T cell receptor beta chain was recovered during a study of cytomegalovirus exposure and HLA in healthy donors. Germline V gene sequence: CDR1 SGHAT, CDR2 FQNNGV. V was clipped by 3 bases and J by 0 bases; unmatched bases: 4. There are 16 residues in the CDR3. The PCR made use of 60 Vbeta and 13 Jbeta primers. Profiled with immunoSEQ multiplex PCR; TCRdb holds only in-frame clones, not every one. The sample data list 100,000 to 150,000 clones. The genes are TRBV11-2 and TRBJ2-1; 8 bases agree with TRBD1. Sequenced input: PBMCs. The source is a man younger than 35 in good health and CMV-seronegative. As DNA, the CDR3 is TGTGCCAGCAGCTTGACAGGGGTTGGCTCCTACAATGAGCAGTTCTTC. This sequence encodes CASSLTGVGSYNEQFF.